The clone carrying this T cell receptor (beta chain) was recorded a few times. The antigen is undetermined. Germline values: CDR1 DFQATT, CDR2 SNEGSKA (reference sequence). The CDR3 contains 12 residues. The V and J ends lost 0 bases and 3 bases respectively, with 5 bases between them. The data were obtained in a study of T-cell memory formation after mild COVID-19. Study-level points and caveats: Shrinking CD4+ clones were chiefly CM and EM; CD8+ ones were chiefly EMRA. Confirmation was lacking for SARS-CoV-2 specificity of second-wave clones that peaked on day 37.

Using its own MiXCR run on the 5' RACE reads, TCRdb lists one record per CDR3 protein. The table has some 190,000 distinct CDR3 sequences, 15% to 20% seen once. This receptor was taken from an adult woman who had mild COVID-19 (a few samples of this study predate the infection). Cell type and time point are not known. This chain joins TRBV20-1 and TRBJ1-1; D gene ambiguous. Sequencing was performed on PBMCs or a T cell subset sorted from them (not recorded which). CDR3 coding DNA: TGCAGTGCTAGAGAGGGGTACACTGAAGCTTTCTTT. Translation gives CSAREGYTEAFF.